These 27 T cell receptor beta chains were all obtained from the same sample, sequenced in a study of T cells after posttransplantation cyclophosphamide. Only in-frame clones appear in the TCRdb table, and some are missing; sequencing was by immunoSEQ multiplex PCR. The table has approximately 52,000 clones, around 84% seen once; the top ten hold roughly 2.8%. The source material was PBMCs. These receptor sequences come from a man aged 25-40 years with a blood cancer, CMV-positive, and with a related stem cell donor.

The chain combines TRBV7-2 with TRBJ2-1; 7 bases are a match to TRBD2. V dropped 0 bases and J dropped 7; count of bases not matched to a gene: 9. The CDR3 length is 16 residues. The germline V gene has CDR1 SGHTA and CDR2 FQGNSA. CDR3 region: CASSLAPGGIGNEQFF. The CDR3 DNA reads as TGTGCCAGCAGCTTAGCTCCGGGAGGTATAGGGAATGAGCAGTTCTTC.

V is TRBV5-1 and J is TRBJ2-7, with 7 bases identical to TRBD2. V gave up 4 bases and J gave up 5 bases; unmatched junction bases: 15. The CDR3 has 16 residues. CDR1 and CDR2 (germline): SGHRS, YFSETQ. The CDR3 region is CASSRSGGSESNEQYF. As DNA, the CDR3 is TGCGCCAGCAGCCGGTCTGGCGGGAGCGAATCCAACGAGCAGTACTTC.

The chain uses TRBV28 and TRBJ1-3; 7 nucleotides agree with TRBD1. The CDR3 has 14 residues. Germline V gene data show CDR1 as MDHEN and CDR2 as SYDVKM. Trimming took 7 bases from V and 4 from J; bases not matched to a gene: 7. Here the CDR3 DNA reads TGTGCCAGCACTGAGGGGGCTTACGGAAACACCATATATTTT. Translating gives CASTEGAYGNTIYF. The whole variable domain, filled in from reference TRBV28 and TRBJ1-3, reads DVKVTQSSRYLVKRTGEKVFLECVQDMDHENMFWYRQDPGLGLRLIYFSYDVKMKEKGDIPEGYSVSREKKERFSLILESASTNQTSMYLCASTEGAYGNTIYFGEGSWLTVV.

The chain couples TRBV18 to TRBJ1-2, with 7 bases fitting TRBD1. Germline V gene data show CDR1 as KGHSH and CDR2 as LQKENI. The ends lost 5 bases at V and 4 bases at J; junction bases unmatched: 10. The CDR3 contains 15 residues. This CDR3 is CASSARDSASYGYTF. DNA for the CDR3: TGTGCCAGCTCAGCAAGGGACAGCGCCTCCTATGGCTACACCTTC.

This clone was seen a handful of times. V usage is TRBV27 and J usage is TRBJ2-7; a weak D match, TRBD1 (6 bases). Germline CDR1 reads MNHEY; CDR2 reads SMNVEV (reference sequence). V lost 3 bases, J lost 3 bases, and 9 bases lay in between. CDR3 length equals 13 residues. As DNA, the CDR3 is TGTGCCAGCAGTTTCCTAGGGGGCTACGAGCAGTACTTC. Amino acids: CASSFLGGYEQYF.

The gene calls are TRBV7-2 and TRBJ2-7; perhaps TRBD2 as D (6 bases). Looked up from germline, CDR1 is SGHTA and CDR2 is FQGNSA. There are 14 residues in the CDR3. V was clipped by 0 bases and J by 3 bases, with 9 bases between them. The CDR3 here is CASSLAQGLYEQYF. The CDR3, as DNA: TGTGCCAGCAGCTTAGCGCAGGGACTCTACGAGCAGTACTTC.

This rearrangement joins TRBV5-1 to TRBJ1-2; 7 positions match TRBD1. Germline trimming cut 6 bases from V and 3 bases from J; bases unmatched to any gene: 11. CDR3 length: 15 amino acids. From germline, CDR1 is SGHRS and CDR2 YFSETQ. CDR3 sequence (DNA): TGCGCCAGCACCATAGGCGGACAGGAGGACTATGGCTACACCTTC. This sequence encodes CASTIGGQEDYGYTF.

The V call is TRBV30, the J call TRBJ1-4, with D tentatively TRBD1 (5 bases). Per the germline V gene, CDR1 is GTSNPN and CDR2 is SVGIG (reference sequence). The length of the CDR3 is 13 residues. The germline V and J ends were trimmed by 0 bases and 6 bases, with 8 bases remaining between them. The CDR3 sequence: CAWSVGAHEKLFF. CDR3 DNA sequence: TGTGCCTGGAGTGTAGGGGCGCATGAAAAACTGTTTTTT.

V and J are TRBV5-8 and TRBJ2-1, with 8 positions matching TRBD1. From germline, CDR1 is SGHTS and CDR2 YDEGEE. The CDR3 extends over 16 amino acids. With V trimmed by 1 base and J by 2 bases, 5 bases remained unmatched. This chain's CDR3 is CASSLWGTGTYNEQFF. The CDR3 nucleotides read TGTGCCAGCAGCTTGTGGGGGACAGGAACCTACAATGAGCAGTTCTTC.

The chain combines TRBV15 with TRBJ1-1, with D hard to call. The germline V gene has CDR1 LNHNV and CDR2 YYDKDF (reference sequence). The V gene lost 6 bases and the J gene lost 2 bases, with 10 bases spanning the gap. The CDR3 length is 13 residues. The chain's CDR3 is CATSNQINTEAFF. As DNA, the CDR3 is TGTGCCACCAGTAACCAGATTAACACTGAAGCTTTCTTT.

The chain has TRBV18 and TRBJ2-7; maybe TRBD1 (5 bases). The CDR3 is 13 residues long. From germline, CDR1 is KGHSH and CDR2 LQKENI. V lost 2 bases, J lost 3 bases, and 8 bases lay in between. In nucleotides, the CDR3 is TGTGCCAGCTCACCAGGAAGGGGCTACGAGCAGTACTTC. It translates to CASSPGRGYEQYF. Variable domain in full (rest from reference TRBV18 and TRBJ2-7): NAGVMQNPRHLVRRRGQEARLRCSPMKGHSHVYWYRQLPEEGLKFMVYLQKENIIDESGMPKERFSAEFPKEGPSILRIQQVVRGDSAAYFCASSPGRGYEQYFGPGTRLTVT.

The J gene is TRBJ2-1, the V gene TRBV12-5; TRBD2 matches at 11 bases. The germline CDR1 and CDR2 sequences are LGHNT and FRNRAP. J gave up 7 bases and V 0 bases, and 2 bases lay outside the gene matches. This CDR3 comprises 15 residues. The CDR3 nucleotides read TGTGCTAGTGGTTTGGTACTAGCGGGAGCTAATGAGCAGTTCTTC. Amino acids: CASGLVLAGANEQFF.

The chain carries TRBV18 and TRBJ2-4, with D possibly TRBD1 on 5 matching bases. The V end was cut by 4 bases, the J end by 9 bases, with 10 bases between. From germline, CDR1 is KGHSH and CDR2 LQKENI. The CDR3 consists of 12 residues. The CDR3 loop is CASSRQTLIQYF. The CDR3 DNA is TGTGCCAGCTCACGACAGACCCTCATTCAGTACTTC.

This chain uses TRBV15 with TRBJ2-7; TRBD2 matches at 12 bases. The J segment lost 1 base and the V segment lost 8 bases, leaving 3 bases of the junction unmatched. CDR1 is LNHNV, CDR2 YYDKDF, per germline (reference sequence). This CDR3 contains 14 residues. The CDR3 DNA is TGTGCCACCGCCGGGACTAGCGGGTCCTACGAGCAGTACTTC. It translates to CATAGTSGSYEQYF.

The rearrangement uses TRBV7-2 and TRBJ2-5; 8 nucleotides match TRBD1. The CDR3 extends over 15 amino acids. J lost 4 bases, V lost 5 bases, and 9 bases had no gene match. Germline-derived CDR1 and CDR2 are SGHTA and FQGNSA. CDR3 nucleotides: TGTGCCAGCAGCCCCCCAGGGGGCGTAGGAGAGACCCAGTACTTC. Its protein product is CASSPPGGVGETQYF.

J is TRBJ1-1 and V is TRBV11-2, with D possibly TRBD1 on 6 matching bases. The CDR3 sequence is 19 residues long. Germline V gene lookup returns CDR1 SGHAT and CDR2 FQNNGV. V lost 3 bases, J lost 3 bases, and 26 bases lay in between. CDR3 in amino acids: CASSFLNQGNLEKYTEAFF. CDR3 bases: TGTGCCAGCAGCTTCTTAAACCAGGGGAACCTGGAGAAGTACACTGAAGCTTTCTTT.

The chain couples TRBV19 to TRBJ1-2, with 9 bases lining up with TRBD1. There are 16 residues in the CDR3. Germline loops: CDR1 LNHDA, CDR2 SQIVND (reference sequence). J lost 6 bases, V lost 2 bases, and 10 bases had no gene match. The CDR3 region has the DNA TGTGCCAGTAGTATAAGACCGGGGGACAGGGACCATGGCTACACCTTC. Protein product: CASSIRPGDRDHGYTF. The variable domain in full, completed from reference TRBV19 and TRBJ1-2, reads DGGITQSPKYLFRKEGQNVTLSCEQNLNHDAMYWYRQDPGQGLRLIYYSQIVNDFQKGDIAEGYSVSREKKESFPLTVTSAQKNPTAFYLCASSIRPGDRDHGYTFGSGTRLTVV.

This clone was found a few times. The chain couples TRBV28 to TRBJ2-7; 10 positions match TRBD2. Trimming removed 2 bases from V and 4 bases from J; junction bases left unmatched: 5. Germline V gives CDR1 MDHEN, CDR2 SYDVKM. The CDR3 has 15 amino acids. The CDR3 DNA reads TGTGCCAGCAGTTTACTGACGACTAGCGGGTACGAGCAGTACTTC. Residues: CASSLLTTSGYEQYF.

Of note for this clone: Other DNA sequences in the same sample also yield this CDR3. This chain uses TRBV7-2 with TRBJ2-5; TRBD2 aligns across 15 bases. Germline V lookup: CDR1 SGHTA, CDR2 FQGNSA. This CDR3 region has 16 residues. The V gene end was trimmed by 5 bases and the J gene end by 4 bases; junction bases not matched to a gene: 5. The CDR3 reads CASSRGLAGGRETQYF. The DNA for the CDR3 is TGTGCCAGCAGCAGGGGACTAGCGGGAGGAAGAGAGACCCAGTACTTC.

V and J are TRBV28 and TRBJ2-1, with 9 bases that match TRBD1. CDR1 is MDHEN and CDR2 is SYDVKM in the germline V gene. This CDR3 comprises 15 residues. The V gene end was trimmed by 5 bases and the J gene end by 6 bases; junction bases not matched to a gene: 8. CDR3 in amino acids: CASSPRDRVFNEQFF. The CDR3 region has the DNA TGTGCCAGCAGTCCCAGGGACAGGGTATTCAATGAGCAGTTCTTC.

The rearrangement uses TRBV4-1 and TRBJ1-5; D ambiguous. The CDR3 covers 15 residues. The germline V gene has CDR1 MGHRA and CDR2 YSYEKL. Between the trimmed V and J ends, which lost 1 base and 0 bases, there was a span of 7 bases. CDR3: CASSQGVNSNQPQHF. CDR3 sequence (DNA): TGCGCCAGCAGCCAAGGAGTTAATAGCAATCAGCCCCAGCATTTT.

The gene calls are TRBV12-5 and TRBJ1-2; no definite D call. V shed 1 base and J shed 3 bases, with 6 bases lying between them. This CDR3 is built from 13 residues. Per germline, CDR1 LGHNT and CDR2 FRNRAP. In nucleotides, the CDR3 is TGTGCTAGTGGTTTGGGCGGGGACTATGGCTACACCTTC. Translated: CASGLGGDYGYTF.

This clone was counted once. V gene TRBV11-2 combines with J gene TRBJ2-3; D is undetermined. The CDR3 loop spans 12 amino acids. The ends were cut back, 4 bases at V and 2 bases at J, with 4 bases in the middle. CDR1 SGHAT and CDR2 FQNNGV come from the germline V gene. The CDR3 protein is CASSSYTDTQYF. Here the CDR3 DNA reads TGTGCCAGCAGCTCGTACACAGATACGCAGTATTTT.

J is TRBJ2-1 and V is TRBV15, with TRBD1 matching over 9 bases. Germline CDR1 LNHNV, CDR2 YYDKDF (reference sequence). Trimming removed 4 bases from V and 3 bases from J; junction bases left unmatched: 10. The CDR3 totals 17 residues. The CDR3 is CATSTRTGTGLYNEQFF. The CDR3, as DNA: TGTGCCACCAGCACCAGAACCGGGACAGGGCTCTACAATGAGCAGTTCTTC.

This clone has just one count. This chain links TRBV5-8 with TRBJ1-1, with D possibly being TRBD1 (6 bases). This CDR3 has 15 amino acids. The germline V gene encodes CDR1 SGHTS and CDR2 YDEGEE. With 4 bases removed from V and 5 bases from J, the gap between germline ends came to 18 bases. The CDR3 DNA is TGTGCCAGCAGCCGCTATGGAACAGGGCGGACTGAAGCTTTCTTT. It encodes CASSRYGTGRTEAFF.

This chain links TRBV19 with TRBJ2-7, with D possibly being TRBD1 (6 bases). V was shortened by 5 bases and J by 1 base, with 12 bases between the two germline ends. The germline CDR1 and CDR2 sequences are LNHDA and SQIVND (reference sequence). The CDR3 spans 14 residues. The DNA for the CDR3 is TGTGCCAGTAGTCTAGGACAGACTTCCTACGAGCAGTACTTC. Residues: CASSLGQTSYEQYF.

This chain links TRBV18 with TRBJ1-3; a weak D match, TRBD1 (6 bases). The CDR3 consists of 15 residues. Trimming took 7 bases from V and 0 from J, leaving 13 bases between them. The germline CDR1 and CDR2 sequences are KGHSH and LQKENI. CDR3 in DNA: TGTGCCAGCTACAGACAGGACAACTCTGGAAACACCATATATTTT. Translated, it gives CASYRQDNSGNTIYF.